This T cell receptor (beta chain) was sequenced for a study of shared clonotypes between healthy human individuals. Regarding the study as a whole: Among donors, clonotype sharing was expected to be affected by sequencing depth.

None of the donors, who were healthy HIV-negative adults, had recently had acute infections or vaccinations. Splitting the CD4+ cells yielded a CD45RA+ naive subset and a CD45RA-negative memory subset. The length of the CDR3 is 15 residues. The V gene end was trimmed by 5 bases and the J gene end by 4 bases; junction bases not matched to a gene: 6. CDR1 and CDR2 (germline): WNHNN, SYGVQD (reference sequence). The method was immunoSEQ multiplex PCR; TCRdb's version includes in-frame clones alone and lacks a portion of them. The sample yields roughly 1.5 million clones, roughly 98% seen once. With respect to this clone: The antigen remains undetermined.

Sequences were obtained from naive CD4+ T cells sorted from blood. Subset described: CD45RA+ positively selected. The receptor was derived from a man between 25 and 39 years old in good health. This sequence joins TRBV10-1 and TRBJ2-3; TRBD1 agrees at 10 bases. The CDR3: CASSPRDRGADTQYF. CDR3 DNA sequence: TGCGCCAGCAGTCCCCGGGACAGGGGTGCAGATACGCAGTATTTT.